The rows below give T cell receptor beta chains drawn from one sample of a study of cytomegalovirus exposure and HLA in healthy donors. Some clones are missing from TCRdb's copy, which holds only in-frame ones; the method was immunoSEQ multiplex PCR. The repertoire consists of 120,000 or so clones, with 77% occurring once and the leading ten covering roughly 4%. Specimen: PBMCs. These receptors were collected from a human donor in good health. Each CDR3 is given without its conserved first and last residue. A D gene is named only where the DNA matches it firmly.

>TRBV2|.
ASMMTDRNTEAF
>TRBV11-2|.
ASSSGERSSEAF
>TRBV29-1|.
SVLTGSGSPLH
>TRBV9|.
ASSVRGPALSGANVLT
>TRBV6-5|TRBD2
GTSSGHEQY
>TRBV7-6|TRBD1
ASSNRDRFFYRDEKLF
>TRBV7-8|.
ASSRGEINSPLH
>TRBV5-4|.
ASSRGDPRNGNQPQH
>TRBV6-1|TRBD1
ASSATGGTEAF
>TRBV28|TRBD2
ASSRGGARSYEQY
>TRBV6-1|TRBD1
ASSEDGQGRNQPQH
>TRBV19|TRBD2
ASSINPGLAGGHEQY
>TRBV27|.
ASSLFAMATDTQY
>TRBV14|.
ASSPQGGPSYEQY
>TRBV11-3|.
ASSPPSGELF
>TRBV10-1|TRBD2
ASSLTRLAGVGGELF
>TRBV10-3|TRBD1
AISEGTGISGQPQH
>TRBV29-1|.
SVASSYNSPLH
>TRBV7-9|TRBD2
ASSSPTSMGTGELF
>TRBV7-9|TRBD2
ASSLGLLAGDYEQY
>TRBV14|TRBD1
ASTLMTRGQEAF
>TRBV6-5|TRBD1
ASSRDRAGYEQY
>TRBV6-6|TRBD2
ASNRLAGEGEQF
>TRBV4-1|TRBD2
ASSQEGLSGSSYNEQF
>TRBV28|.
ASSPRQDTQY
>TRBV7-2|TRBD1
ASSSKSGTGNYGYT
>TRBV11-2|TRBD1
ASSLEPGQGHGYT
>TRBV9|.
ASSVTGTSYNEQF
>TRBV19|TRBD1
ASSSIGRRQGVNQPQH
>TRBV10-3|TRBD1
AISESVAGGQGEKLF
>TRBV19|.
ASSIGPTIYEQY
>TRBV4-1|TRBD1
ASSQEGSLYRDRDLAQY
>TRBV5-4|.
ASSMRALDYGYT
>TRBV7-6|TRBD1
ASSRRITGGARNEQF
>TRBV30|.
AWARVRNEQF
>TRBV5-1|TRBD2
ASSLKLAGINEQY
>TRBV28|TRBD2
ASSLLAGGPDTQY
>TRBV5-1|TRBD2
ASSLLGKREIPGELF
>TRBV5-8|.
ASITSAGGYGYT
>TRBV11-3|.
ASSPSVTYNSPLH
>TRBV28|TRBD1
ASSKGGTGTYGYT
>TRBV25-1|.
ASSRGADTQY
>TRBV27|.
ASSLSRQANTEAF
>TRBV25-1|.
ASSVSTYGYT
>TRBV21-1|.
ASRLQPHDTQY
>TRBV25-1|.
ASSEYRGVETQY
>TRBV19|TRBD1
ASSSSTWTGFGYT
>TRBV10-3|.
AISERVGNTEAF
>TRBV6-1|.
ASSEGGAVEAF